This TCR beta chain was observed in a study of blood T cell repertoires in COVID-19. Study-level background: There were acute and convalescent COVID-19 samples, and they came from the United States, Italy and Spain. Sources were T cells, B-cell-depleted T cells, or PBMCs; the material itself was cDNA or gDNA.

This CDR3 is built from 15 residues. The ends were cut back, 0 bases at V and 4 bases at J, with 10 bases in the middle. The germline V gene encodes CDR1 SGHTA and CDR2 FQGNSA. Authors' data handling: Amplified reference gene primers provided the basis for estimating nucleated cell counts. The assay was immunoSEQ multiplex PCR, and TCRdb's table has in-frame clones only and misses some. V and J calls and clone size come straight from that table; D and trimming were deduced from the DNA. The repertoire holds about 140,000 clones, with approximately 90% as singletons. This clonotype was obtained from a woman at least 80 years old with acute or convalescent COVID-19. Sequencing was performed on peripheral blood. The chain uses TRBV7-2 and TRBJ2-1; D may be TRBD2 (6 bases). The CDR3 sequence is CASSLAYGGYNEQFF. The CDR3 coding sequence is TGTGCCAGCAGCTTAGCGTACGGGGGATACAATGAGCAGTTCTTC.